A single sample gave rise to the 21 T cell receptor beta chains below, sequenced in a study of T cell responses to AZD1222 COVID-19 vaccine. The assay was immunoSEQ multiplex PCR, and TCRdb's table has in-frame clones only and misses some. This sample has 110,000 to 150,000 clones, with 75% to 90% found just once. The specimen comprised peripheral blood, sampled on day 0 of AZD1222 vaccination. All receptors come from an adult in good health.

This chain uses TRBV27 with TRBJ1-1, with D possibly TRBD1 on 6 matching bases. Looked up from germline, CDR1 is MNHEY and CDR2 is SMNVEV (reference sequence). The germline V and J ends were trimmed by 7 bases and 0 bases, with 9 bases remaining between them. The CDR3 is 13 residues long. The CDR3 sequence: CASIGGMNTEAFF. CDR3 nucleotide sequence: TGTGCCAGCATAGGGGGTATGAACACTGAAGCTTTCTTT.

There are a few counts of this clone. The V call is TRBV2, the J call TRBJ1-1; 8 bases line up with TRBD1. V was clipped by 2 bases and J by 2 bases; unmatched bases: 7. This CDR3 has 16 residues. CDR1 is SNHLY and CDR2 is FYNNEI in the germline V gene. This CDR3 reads CASSETWTGRNTEAFF. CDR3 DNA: TGTGCCAGCAGTGAAACTTGGACAGGGCGAAACACTGAAGCTTTCTTT.

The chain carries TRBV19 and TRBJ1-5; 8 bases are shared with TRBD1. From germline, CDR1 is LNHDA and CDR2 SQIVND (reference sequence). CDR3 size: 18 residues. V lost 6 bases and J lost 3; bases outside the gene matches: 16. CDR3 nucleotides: TGTGCCAGTAGCCAACAAGCGACAGGGGTAGGGAACAATCAGCCCCAGCATTTT. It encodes CASSQQATGVGNNQPQHF.

In nucleotides, the CDR3 is TGTGCCAGCAGCGATTGGACAGGAATCTACGAGCAGTACTTC. It codes for CASSDWTGIYEQYF. The chain couples TRBV7-9 to TRBJ2-7; 7 bases map to TRBD1. This CDR3 region has 14 residues. CDR1 and CDR2 (germline): SEHNR, FQNEAQ (reference sequence). J was trimmed by 3 bases and V by 5 bases; bases with no gene match: 7.

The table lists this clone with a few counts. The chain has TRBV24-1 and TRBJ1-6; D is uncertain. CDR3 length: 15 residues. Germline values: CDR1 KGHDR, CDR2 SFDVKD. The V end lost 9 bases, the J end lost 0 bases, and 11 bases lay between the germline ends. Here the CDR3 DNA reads TGTGCCACCCCCGGGCGGAGCTCCTATAATTCACCCCTCCACTTT. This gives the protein CATPGRSSYNSPLHF.

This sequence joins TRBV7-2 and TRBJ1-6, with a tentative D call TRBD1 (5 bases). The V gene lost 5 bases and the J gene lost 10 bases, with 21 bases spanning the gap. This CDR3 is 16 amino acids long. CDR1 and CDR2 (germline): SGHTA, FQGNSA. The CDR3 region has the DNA TGTGCCAGCAGCCTCCAGGGAGGAGCAGGGTACTCACCCCTCCACTTT. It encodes CASSLQGGAGYSPLHF.

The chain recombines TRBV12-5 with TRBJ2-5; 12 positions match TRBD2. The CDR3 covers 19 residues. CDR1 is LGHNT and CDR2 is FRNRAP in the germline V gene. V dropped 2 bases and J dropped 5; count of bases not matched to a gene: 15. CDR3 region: CASGLTRDGQTSGSETQYF. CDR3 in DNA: TGTGCTAGTGGTTTGACCCGGGACGGACAGACTAGCGGGAGCGAGACCCAGTACTTC.

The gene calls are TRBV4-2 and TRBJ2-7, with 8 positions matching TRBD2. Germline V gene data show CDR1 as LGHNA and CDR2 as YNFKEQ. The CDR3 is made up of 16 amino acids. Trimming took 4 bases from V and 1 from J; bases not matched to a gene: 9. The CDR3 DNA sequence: TGTGCCAGCAGCCCCGCTCCCGGGGGGGCTTCCTACGAGCAGTACTTC. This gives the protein CASSPAPGGASYEQYF.

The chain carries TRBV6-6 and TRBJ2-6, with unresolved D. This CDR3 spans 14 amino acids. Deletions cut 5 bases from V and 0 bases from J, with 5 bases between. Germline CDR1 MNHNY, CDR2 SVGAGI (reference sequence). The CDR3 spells CASSPISGANVLTF. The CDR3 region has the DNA TGTGCCAGCAGTCCTATCTCTGGGGCCAACGTCCTGACTTTC.

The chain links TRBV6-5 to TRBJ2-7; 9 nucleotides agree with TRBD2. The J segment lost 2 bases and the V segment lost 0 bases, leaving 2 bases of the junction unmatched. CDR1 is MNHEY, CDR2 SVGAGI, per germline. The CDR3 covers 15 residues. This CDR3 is CASSYSAGGAYEQYF. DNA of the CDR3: TGTGCCAGCAGTTACTCGGCGGGAGGGGCCTACGAGCAGTACTTC.

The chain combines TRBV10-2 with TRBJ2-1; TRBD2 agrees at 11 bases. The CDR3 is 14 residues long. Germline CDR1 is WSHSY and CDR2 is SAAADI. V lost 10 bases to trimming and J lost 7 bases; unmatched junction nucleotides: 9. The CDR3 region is CATSGTSGLNEQFF. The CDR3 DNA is TGCGCCACCTCCGGGACTAGCGGTTTAAATGAGCAGTTCTTC.

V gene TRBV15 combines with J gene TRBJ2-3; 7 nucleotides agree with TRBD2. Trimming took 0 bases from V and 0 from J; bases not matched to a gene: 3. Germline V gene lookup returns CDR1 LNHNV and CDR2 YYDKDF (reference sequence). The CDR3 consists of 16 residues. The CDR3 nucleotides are TGTGCCACCAGCAGAGATTGGGGGGGTAGCACAGATACGCAGTATTTT. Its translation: CATSRDWGGSTDTQYF.

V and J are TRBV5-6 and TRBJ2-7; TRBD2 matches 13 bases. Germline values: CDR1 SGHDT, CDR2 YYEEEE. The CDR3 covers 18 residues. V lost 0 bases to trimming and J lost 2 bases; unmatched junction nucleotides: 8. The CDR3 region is CASSLGPPTSGGAYEQYF. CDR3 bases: TGTGCCAGCAGCTTGGGACCCCCCACTAGCGGGGGGGCCTACGAGCAGTACTTC.

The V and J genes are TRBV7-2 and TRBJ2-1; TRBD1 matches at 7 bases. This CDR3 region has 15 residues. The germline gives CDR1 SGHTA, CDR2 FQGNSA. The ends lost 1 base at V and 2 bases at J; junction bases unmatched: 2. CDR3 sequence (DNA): TGTGCCAGCAGCTTAGGAGGGGGCCCCTACAATGAGCAGTTCTTC. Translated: CASSLGGGPYNEQFF.

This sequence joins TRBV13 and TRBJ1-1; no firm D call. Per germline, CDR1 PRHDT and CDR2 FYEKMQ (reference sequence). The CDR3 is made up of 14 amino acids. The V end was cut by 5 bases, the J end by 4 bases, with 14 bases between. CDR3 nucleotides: TGTGCCAGCAGCCCTGGGATCCATGTCACTGAAGCTTTCTTT. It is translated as CASSPGIHVTEAFF.

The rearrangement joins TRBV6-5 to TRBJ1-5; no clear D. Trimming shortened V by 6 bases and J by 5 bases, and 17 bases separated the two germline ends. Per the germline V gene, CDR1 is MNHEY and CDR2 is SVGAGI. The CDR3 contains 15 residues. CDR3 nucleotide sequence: TGTGCCAGCAGGGACCGGGAGGAGGGATATCAGCCCCAGCATTTT. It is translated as CASRDREEGYQPQHF.

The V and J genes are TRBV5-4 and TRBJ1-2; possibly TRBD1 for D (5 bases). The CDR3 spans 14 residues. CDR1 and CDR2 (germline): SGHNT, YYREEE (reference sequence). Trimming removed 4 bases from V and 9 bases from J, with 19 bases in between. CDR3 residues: CASSHPGGEASYTF. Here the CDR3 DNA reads TGTGCCAGCAGCCACCCGGGAGGGGAAGCTAGCTACACCTTC.

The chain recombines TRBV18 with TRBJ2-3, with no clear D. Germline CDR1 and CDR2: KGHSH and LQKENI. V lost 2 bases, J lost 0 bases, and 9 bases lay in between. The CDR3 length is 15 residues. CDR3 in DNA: TGTGCCAGCTCACCAGGCCGTTATAGCACAGATACGCAGTATTTT. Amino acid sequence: CASSPGRYSTDTQYF.

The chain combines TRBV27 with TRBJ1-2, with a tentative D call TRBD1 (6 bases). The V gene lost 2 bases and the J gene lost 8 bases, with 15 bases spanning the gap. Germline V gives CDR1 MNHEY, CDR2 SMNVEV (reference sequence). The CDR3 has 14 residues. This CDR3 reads CASSLEGGGLGYTF. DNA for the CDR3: TGTGCCAGCAGTTTAGAGGGGGGAGGGTTAGGCTACACCTTC.

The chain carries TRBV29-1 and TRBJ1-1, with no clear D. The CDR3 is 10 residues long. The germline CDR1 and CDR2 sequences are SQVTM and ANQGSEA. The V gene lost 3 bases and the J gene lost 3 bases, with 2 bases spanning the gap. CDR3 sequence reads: CSVDDTEAFF. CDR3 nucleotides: TGCAGCGTTGATGACACTGAAGCTTTCTTT.

The CDR3: CASSPPGQGVNEQFF. The CDR3 DNA reads as TGTGCCAGCAGCCCCCCAGGGCAAGGGGTCAATGAGCAGTTCTTC. The V call is TRBV6-4, the J call TRBJ2-1, with D perhaps matching TRBD1 (5 bases). The germline V gene has CDR1 MRHNA and CDR2 SNTAGT. This CDR3 contains 15 residues. The ends were cut back, 6 bases at V and 6 bases at J, with 18 bases in the middle.